The 7 T cell receptor beta chains below were found in one sample sequenced in a study of blood T cell repertoires in COVID-19. Produced via immunoSEQ multiplex PCR; TCRdb's table is partial and in-frame only. The table includes about 350,000 clones, roughly nine tenths detected once. The sequenced sample was peripheral blood. The receptors come from a woman aged 55-69 years with COVID-19, enrolled during active disease.

V and J are TRBV7-9 and TRBJ1-4, with D unclear. The CDR3 length is 15 residues. With 5 bases removed from V and 10 bases from J, the gap between germline ends came to 20 bases. CDR1 is SEHNR, CDR2 FQNEAQ, per germline (reference sequence). The CDR3 nucleotides are TGTGCCAGCAGCCCCCTAGGAATTCCGGGTGGAAAACTGTTTTTT. Its protein is CASSPLGIPGGKLFF.

The chain couples TRBV11-3 to TRBJ2-5, with 7 bases fitting TRBD2. J was trimmed by 1 base and V by 3 bases; bases with no gene match: 2. Germline CDR1 reads SGHNT; CDR2 reads YENEEA. This CDR3 spans 14 amino acids. The CDR3 region has the DNA TGTGCCAGCAGCTTGGGGGGGGGCCAAGAGACCCAGTACTTC. Translating gives CASSLGGGQETQYF.

The J gene is TRBJ1-5, the V gene TRBV28, with D unclear. The CDR3 covers 14 residues. Trimming stripped 6 bases from V and 6 bases from J, with 15 bases between. Germline CDR1 MDHEN, CDR2 SYDVKM. CDR3 amino acids: CASRPTVSRQPQHF. DNA of the CDR3: TGTGCCAGCAGGCCTACAGTTTCCCGTCAGCCCCAGCATTTT. Using reference TRBV28 and TRBJ1-5 for the parts outside the CDR3, the full variable domain is DVKVTQSSRYLVKRTGEKVFLECVQDMDHENMFWYRQDPGLGLRLIYFSYDVKMKEKGDIPEGYSVSREKKERFSLILESASTNQTSMYLCASRPTVSRQPQHFGDGTRLSIL.

The rearrangement links TRBV5-4 to TRBJ1-2; TRBD1 agrees at 8 bases. Germline V gives CDR1 SGHNT, CDR2 YYREEE (reference sequence). The CDR3 totals 15 residues. Trimming took 3 bases from V and 8 from J; bases not matched to a gene: 12. DNA of the CDR3: TGTGCCAGCAGCTGGACTGGACAGGGTAATCGCGGCTACACCTTC. Translated: CASSWTGQGNRGYTF.

The rearrangement links TRBV10-3 to TRBJ2-3; the match to TRBD2 covers 10 bases. CDR1 ENHRY and CDR2 SYGVKD come from the germline V gene. The CDR3 runs to 13 residues. Trimming removed 11 bases from V and 5 bases from J; junction bases left unmatched: 7. The CDR3 DNA is TGTGCCGTTAGCGGGGGGTGGGGAGATACGCAGTATTTT. Protein sequence: CAVSGGWGDTQYF.

This chain uses TRBV7-9 with TRBJ1-5; D not certain. This CDR3 contains 14 residues. The germline V and J ends were trimmed by 4 bases and 0 bases, with 7 bases remaining between them. The germline V gene encodes CDR1 SEHNR and CDR2 FQNEAQ (reference sequence). The CDR3 reads CASSSRYSNQPQHF. The DNA for the CDR3 is TGTGCCAGCAGCTCCAGATATAGCAATCAGCCCCAGCATTTT.

The sample holds a few counts of this clone. The chain combines TRBV9 with TRBJ2-2; TRBD2 matches at 10 bases. CDR3 length equals 16 residues. Per the germline V gene, CDR1 is SGDLS and CDR2 is YYNGEE. Trimming took 2 bases from V and 5 from J; bases not matched to a gene: 6. CDR3 amino acids: CASSVSGGPTTGELFF. Here the CDR3 DNA reads TGTGCCAGCAGCGTTAGCGGGGGGCCGACTACCGGGGAGCTGTTTTTT.